This T cell receptor (beta chain) was recorded in a study of T-cell memory formation after mild COVID-19. Whole-study findings and limits: The finding that pre-infection memory included some responding clones suggested that cross-reactive memory joined. Chiefly within CM and EM were the contracting CD4+ clones; CD8+ ones were within EMRA. Clones that contracted from day 15 to 85 were balanced CD4/CD8, while later expanders leaned CD4+.

The CDR3 consists of 15 residues. V was pared by 4 bases and J by 0 bases, with 13 bases between. The germline CDR1 and CDR2 sequences are MNHEY and SMNVEV (reference sequence). This clonotype occurred a few times. What it binds is not known. 5'RACE primed at constant segments yielded TCR alpha and TCR beta cDNA libraries bearing sample barcodes and UMIs. TCRdb used MiXCR to reprocess the 5' RACE reads, holding one entry per CDR3 protein. The sample holds around 440,000 distinct CDR3 sequences, about 20% seen once. The chain uses TRBV27 and TRBJ2-7; the D is unclear. Source material: PBMCs or a T cell subset sorted from them (not recorded which). This TCR was recovered from an adult woman who had mild COVID-19 (a few samples of this study predate the infection). Cell type and time point are not known. For the CDR3, the DNA is TGTGCCAGCAGTTCTGGACGAAGGAGCTCCTACGAGCAGTACTTC. Translating it yields CASSSGRRSSYEQYF.